This record concerns one T cell receptor beta chain sequence. Noted time point: peripheral blood 6 weeks after treatment start. PCRs were each spiked with synthetic TCR analog templates. Repertoires were generated with immunoSEQ multiplex PCR, while TCRdb's copy carries only in-frame clones and drops some. The sample records around 100,000 clones, approximately 90% being singletons. This specimen comes from a study of PD-L1 blockade in urothelial cancer. The germline V gene encodes CDR1 SGHTS and CDR2 YDEGEE. The CDR3 spans 16 residues. Germline trimming cut 0 bases from V and 7 bases from J; bases unmatched to any gene: 8.

The genes are TRBV5-8 and TRBJ1-2, with 11 nucleotides matching TRBD1. This receptor was taken from a man between 60 and 70 years old with urothelial cancer. The specimen was PBMCs, collected around atezolizumab (anti-PD-L1) treatment. Here the CDR3 DNA reads TGTGCCAGCAGCTTGGCGGGAGGACAGGGGGCTGTTGGCTACACCTTC. It translates to CASSLAGGQGAVGYTF.